The T cell receptor (beta chain) described here comes from a study of T cell clonotyping in hematopoietic cell transplantation. Points from the study as a whole: Graft donor and pretransplant recipient Inverse Simpson Index values predicted broader posttransplant TCR diversity. After transplant, recipient diversity fell while pathologically expanded clonotypes grew through day 180.

This clone came up a few times. What it recognizes is unknown. Blood collection times were about day -28 and days 30, 100, 180 posttransplant. Sequenced by immunoSEQ multiplex PCR; TCRdb stores in-frame clones only, minus some. The sample holds some 3,100 clones, 60% to 65% seen once. V trimming: 3 bases; J trimming: 0 bases; junction bases outside the gene matches: 2. Germline V gene sequence: CDR1 GTSNPN, CDR2 SVGIG (reference sequence). The CDR3 extends over 13 amino acids. This rearrangement joins TRBV30 to TRBJ2-7, with 7 bases that match TRBD1. This sequence was found in a female patient aged 25-39 years who had an allogeneic stem cell transplant, so T cells may come from the graft donor. Some clones in this sample may be carry-over from other donors' samples. The sample was peripheral blood mononuclear cells, taken 30 days after allogeneic stem cell transplant. The CDR3, as DNA: TGTGCCTGGAGACAGGGGAGCTCCTACGAGCAGTACTTC. Residues: CAWRQGSSYEQYF.